This TCR beta chain was sequenced for a study of control samples from healthy donors and cancer patients. The data were produced by immunoSEQ multiplex PCR, yet TCRdb's version contains in-frame clones alone and is incomplete. The repertoire has roughly 26,000 clones, 82% of them found once; the top ten carry around 23%. CDR3 size: 15 residues. The V gene end was trimmed by 0 bases and the J gene end by 6 bases; junction bases not matched to a gene: 6. Germline CDR1 MGHRA, CDR2 YSYEKL. The V and J genes are TRBV4-1 and TRBJ1-2, with TRBD1 matching over 8 bases. This TCR was sampled from a man between 60 and 75 years old with colorectal cancer. Sequencing was performed on PBMCs. CDR3 protein: CASSQDPQGENGYTF. CDR3 bases: TGCGCCAGCAGCCAAGATCCACAGGGGGAAAATGGCTACACCTTC.